This TCR beta chain originates from a study of shared clonotypes between healthy human individuals. Genomic DNA from each subset was divided evenly over several immunoSEQ plates. It was approximately 0.2 ug DNA, some 30,000 T cell genomes, that sorted-subset replicate PCRs used. The repertoire was sequenced with immunoSEQ multiplex PCR; TCRdb's copy has only in-frame clones and lacks some. Of some 1.5 million clones in the sample, roughly 96% are singletons; the top ten hold roughly 1.1%. It was into CD45RA+ naive and CD45RA-negative memory subsets that the CD4+ cells were split. Germline V gene data show CDR1 as MDHEN and CDR2 as SYDVKM. With 8 bases removed from V and 7 bases from J, the gap between germline ends came to 15 bases. The CDR3 is made up of 13 amino acids.

Input material: naive CD4+ T cells sorted from blood. Subset denoted: CD45RA+ positively selected. The chain links TRBV28 to TRBJ2-1, with D perhaps assigned TRBD1 or TRBD2 (5 bases each). The receptor's source is a young man in good health. This CDR3 reads CASYRGASNEQFF. CDR3 coding DNA: TGTGCCAGCTATAGGGGAGCCTCGAATGAGCAGTTCTTC.